This passage covers 25 T cell receptor beta chains from one sample sequenced in a study of T cells in Graves' hyperthyroidism and ophthalmopathy. TCR beta CDR3 regions were amplified from RNA transcripts. TCR CDR3 underwent first-round RT-PCR with the HTBI primer set. TCRdb analysed the multiplex PCR reads with MiXCR anew, one entry per CDR3 protein. The sample includes 300,000 to 400,000 distinct CDR3 sequences, around a sixth seen only once; the top ten take about 53%. What was sequenced was blood. All receptors derive from a woman in her fifties or sixties with Graves' hyperthyroidism.

The rearrangement uses TRBV7-6 and TRBJ2-2; tentatively, D is TRBD2 (6 bases). V was clipped by 5 bases and J by 2 bases, with 12 bases between them. Germline loops: CDR1 SGHVS, CDR2 FNYEAQ. This CDR3 region has 15 residues. CDR3 DNA sequence: TGTGCCAGCAGCCAGGGACTTTTAAACACCGGGGAGCTGTTTTTT. Its translation: CASSQGLLNTGELFF.

This clonotype was observed at least ten times. This chain uses TRBV30 with TRBJ1-6, with TRBD1 matching over 7 bases. V shed 3 bases and J 10 bases; nucleotides not matched to a gene: 12. Germline assignment: CDR1 GTSNPN and CDR2 SVGIG (reference sequence). This CDR3 has 15 amino acids. This CDR3 reads CAWSLKDRLRSPLHF. The CDR3 nucleotides are TGTGCCTGGAGCCTAAAGGACAGGCTAAGGTCACCCCTCCACTTT.

This clonotype was observed many times. The rearrangement links TRBV5-1 to TRBJ2-2; D unresolved. The CDR3 spans 16 residues. The V end lost 1 base, the J end lost 2 bases, and 12 bases lay between the germline ends. Germline CDR1 reads SGHRS; CDR2 reads YFSETQ. In DNA form, the CDR3 reads TGCGCCAGCAGCTTGATCATGGCAGATAACACCGGGGAGCTGTTTTTT. It encodes CASSLIMADNTGELFF. The full variable domain, completed using reference TRBV5-1 and TRBJ2-2, is KAGVTQTPRYLIKTRGQQVTLSCSPISGHRSVSWYQQTPGQGLQFLFEYFSETQRNKGNFPGRFSGRQFSNSRSEMNVSTLELGDSALYLCASSLIMADNTGELFFGEGSRLTVL.

The chain recombines TRBV12-3 or TRBV12-4 with TRBJ2-3, with 9 bases fitting TRBD2. This CDR3 spans 14 amino acids. Trimming cost V 5 bases and J 3 bases; bases outside gene matches: 3. CDR3 nucleotide sequence: TGTGCCAGCAGTGCTAGCGGGGTGACAGATACGCAGTATTTT. Its protein is CASSASGVTDTQYF.

This clonotype was counted many times. The chain has TRBV7-9 and TRBJ2-1, with 10 bases identical to TRBD2. V trimming: 5 bases; J trimming: 0 bases; junction bases outside the gene matches: 7. The CDR3 sequence is 17 residues long. Germline lookup yields CDR1 SEHNR and CDR2 FQNEAQ (reference sequence). CDR3 bases: TGTGCCAGCAGCCAAAGCGGGGGGGAAAGCTCCTACAATGAGCAGTTCTTC. As protein: CASSQSGGESSYNEQFF.

Regarding this clonotype: It may be a read error: a sequence one base away is much more abundant. This chain joins TRBV3-1 and TRBJ1-5; tentative D call: TRBD1 (5 bases). The CDR3 spans 14 residues. Germline V CDR1 and CDR2: LGHDT, YNNKEL (reference sequence). CDR3 DNA: TGTGTCAGCAGCCAAGAAGGGGTGTGGCAGCCCCAGCATTTT. This sequence encodes CVSSQEGVWQPQHF.

This clonotype was seen only a few times. The rearrangement joins TRBV6-2 or TRBV6-3 to TRBJ2-1; 9 nucleotides match TRBD2. The V gene end was trimmed by 4 bases and the J gene end by 2 bases; junction bases not matched to a gene: 3. CDR1 and CDR2 from the germline V gene are MNHEY and SVGEGT. The CDR3 contains 15 residues. The CDR3 protein is CASSLAGATYNEQFF. In nucleotides, the CDR3 is TGTGCCAGCAGTTTAGCGGGAGCTACCTACAATGAGCAGTTCTTC.

The gene calls are TRBV25-1 and TRBJ2-2, with 9 bases that match TRBD1. Germline V CDR1 and CDR2: MGHDK, SYGVNS. This CDR3 comprises 14 residues. V lost 7 bases and J lost 3; bases outside the gene matches: 3. The CDR3 protein is CASTGQGYTGELFF. The CDR3 bases are TGTGCCAGCACGGGACAGGGATACACCGGGGAGCTGTTTTTT.

The rearrangement links TRBV4-1 to TRBJ2-4; D is unclear. CDR3 length: 16 amino acids. Germline values: CDR1 MGHRA, CDR2 YSYEKL. Trimming took 1 base from V and 0 from J, leaving 10 bases between them. CDR3 sequence: CASSQAHIVAKNIQYF. CDR3 coding DNA: TGCGCCAGCAGCCAAGCTCATATAGTAGCCAAAAACATTCAGTACTTC.

This clonotype was observed at least ten times. The chain employs TRBV27 and TRBJ2-3; D ambiguous. CDR1 is MNHEY and CDR2 is SMNVEV in the germline V gene (reference sequence). Trimming pared 7 bases from V and 3 bases from J, leaving 14 bases between. The CDR3 covers 14 residues. CDR3 sequence reads: CASTAVWKTDTQYF. The DNA for the CDR3 is TGTGCCAGCACGGCGGTCTGGAAAACAGATACGCAGTATTTT.

This clonotype was counted at least ten times. One end of the junction is discordant with germline, which a read error may explain. The CDR3 DNA follows: TGTGCCAGCAACTTAGCCCACCCGGGAGCGACGGCCGGGGAGCTGTTTTTT. It codes for CASNLAHPGATAGELFF. The chain recombines TRBV11-3 with TRBJ2-2; possibly TRBD2 for D (6 bases). Germline values: CDR1 SGHNT, CDR2 YENEEA. The CDR3 extends over 17 amino acids.

This clonotype was found a few times. The V and J genes are TRBV28 and TRBJ2-5, with D tentatively TRBD1 (6 bases). The ends were cut back, 4 bases at V and 1 base at J, with 28 bases in the middle. CDR1 is MDHEN and CDR2 is SYDVKM in the germline V gene. This CDR3 spans 20 amino acids. The CDR3 loop reads CASSSPFYTPQGLRQETQYF. CDR3 DNA sequence: TGTGCCAGCAGTTCCCCTTTTTATACCCCACAGGGTCTACGCCAAGAGACCCAGTACTTC.

V and J are TRBV5-1 and TRBJ1-1; no clear D gene. V lost 6 bases and J 1 base, leaving 10 bases between the germline ends. There are 13 residues in the CDR3. CDR1 and CDR2 from the germline V gene are SGHRS and YFSETQ. The DNA for the CDR3 is TGCGCCAGCACGAAAGGGTCGAACACTGAAGCTTTCTTT. It translates to CASTKGSNTEAFF.

Concerning this clonotype itself: A much larger clone sits a single nucleotide away, making a read error possible. The V call is TRBV19, the J call TRBJ1-1; D remains unclear. Per germline, CDR1 LNHDA and CDR2 SQIVND (reference sequence). The ends were cut back, 3 bases at V and 0 bases at J, with 8 bases in the middle. The CDR3 has 14 amino acids. The CDR3 protein is CASSIRPVNTEAFF. The CDR3 nucleotides are TGTGCCAGTAGTATTCGGCCGGTGAACACTGAAGCTTTCTTT.

This sequence joins TRBV19 and TRBJ2-3; D not resolved. V gave up 3 bases and J gave up 0 bases, with 13 bases separating them. The CDR3 is 16 amino acids. The germline CDR1 and CDR2 sequences are LNHDA and SQIVND (reference sequence). CDR3 DNA: TGTGCCAGTAGTATGTTCTGGGGATCCAGCACAGATACGCAGTATTTT. This codes for CASSMFWGSSTDTQYF. The variable domain in full, with the rest retrieved from reference TRBV19 and TRBJ2-3, is DGGITQSPKYLFRKEGQNVTLSCEQNLNHDAMYWYRQDPGQGLRLIYYSQIVNDFQKGDIAEGYSVSREKKESFPLTVTSAQKNPTAFYLCASSMFWGSSTDTQYFGPGTRLTVL.

This chain links TRBV12-3 or TRBV12-4 with TRBJ1-3; a possible D gene is TRBD1 (5 bases). Deletions cut 7 bases from V and 1 base from J, with 11 bases between. The CDR3 is 14 amino acids. CDR3 in amino acids: CASIQGRSGNTIYF. The CDR3 region has the DNA TGTGCCAGCATCCAGGGTAGATCTGGAAACACCATATATTTT.

V usage is TRBV6-6 and J usage is TRBJ2-3, with D maybe TRBD2 (6 bases). CDR1 and CDR2 (germline): MNHNY, SVGAGI (reference sequence). This CDR3 is 15 amino acids long. V shed 0 bases and J shed 3 bases, with 10 bases lying between them. In DNA, the CDR3 is TGTGCCAGCAGTTACTCAGGGACTGTTACAGATACGCAGTATTTT. As protein: CASSYSGTVTDTQYF.

In this sample, this clonotype turned up a few times. The rearrangement uses TRBV6-1 and TRBJ1-2; D may be TRBD1 (6 bases). This CDR3 is built from 13 residues. Germline V gene sequence: CDR1 MNHNS, CDR2 SASEGT. The V end was cut by 5 bases, the J end by 2 bases, with 9 bases between. The CDR3 DNA reads as TGTGCCAGCAGTAAGGACAGCAACTATGGCTACACCTTC. This gives the protein CASSKDSNYGYTF.

This clonotype was seen a few times. This chain uses TRBV15 with TRBJ2-1; TRBD1 might be the D (5 bases). Trimming shortened V by 5 bases and J by 10 bases, and 9 bases separated the two germline ends. This CDR3 region has 11 residues. CDR1 is LNHNV, CDR2 YYDKDF, per germline (reference sequence). CDR3 nucleotide sequence: TGTGCCACCAGCCTTGGGGCCGAGCAGTTCTTC. Protein product: CATSLGAEQFF.

This clonotype was recorded a few times. The V and J genes are TRBV20-1 and TRBJ1-5; D is undetermined. With 2 bases removed from V and 3 bases from J, the gap between germline ends came to 14 bases. The CDR3 covers 15 residues. Germline-derived CDR1 and CDR2 are DFQATT and SNEGSKA (reference sequence). As DNA, the CDR3 is TGCAGTGCTAGACACACCCTAAAGCTCAATCAGCCCCAGCATTTT. Protein: CSARHTLKLNQPQHF.

Only a few counts were recorded for this clonotype. CDR3 in amino acids: CASSYLAGEGGELFF. CDR3 nucleotide sequence: TGTGCCAGCAGTTACTTGGCGGGAGAGGGCGGGGAGCTGTTTTTT. This chain connects TRBV6-6 to TRBJ2-2; 7 bases are shared with TRBD2. Germline V gene data show CDR1 as MNHNY and CDR2 as SVGAGI (reference sequence). Trimming took 1 base from V and 7 from J; bases not matched to a gene: 6. The CDR3 contains 15 residues.

The rearrangement joins TRBV7-3 to TRBJ2-1; no definite D call. Germline V gives CDR1 SGHTA, CDR2 FQGTGA. CDR3 length: 13 residues. With 2 bases removed from V and 4 bases from J, the gap between germline ends came to 6 bases. Written as DNA, the CDR3 is TGTGCCAGCAGCTTAGACGTTTACAATGAGCAGTTCTTC. Protein sequence: CASSLDVYNEQFF.

This clonotype has a handful of counts. This chain connects TRBV27 to TRBJ2-7, with 7 positions matching TRBD1. From germline, CDR1 is MNHEY and CDR2 SMNVEV (reference sequence). Trimming at V came to 1 base and at J to 0 bases, leaving 6 bases not matched to a gene. This CDR3 has 16 residues. In DNA form, the CDR3 reads TGTGCCAGCAGTTTATGGGGCAGGGGGAGCTCCTACGAGCAGTACTTC. Translated, it gives CASSLWGRGSSYEQYF.

J is TRBJ1-2 and V is TRBV7-3; tentatively, D is TRBD1 (5 bases). V shed 5 bases and J shed 2 bases, with 15 bases lying between them. The V gene's germline CDR1 is SGHTA and CDR2 FQGTGA. This CDR3 contains 15 residues. CDR3: CASSRSAGPNYGYTF. The CDR3 region has the DNA TGTGCCAGCAGCCGGTCTGCGGGGCCAAACTATGGCTACACCTTC.

This clonotype was picked up a small number of times. The chain recombines TRBV7-8 with TRBJ1-2; perhaps TRBD1 as D (6 bases). The CDR3 sequence is 17 residues long. CDR1 SGHVS and CDR2 FQNEAQ come from the germline V gene. V was pared by 7 bases and J by 2 bases, with 23 bases between. CDR3 sequence reads: CASNPRGGQGGNYGYTF. The DNA of the CDR3 is TGTGCCAGCAACCCAAGAGGGGGGCAGGGAGGGAACTATGGCTACACCTTC.